This entry lists 22 T cell receptor beta chains sequenced from one sample in a study of cytomegalovirus exposure and HLA in healthy donors. The PCR had 60 Vbeta and 13 Jbeta primers. Sequenced by immunoSEQ multiplex PCR; TCRdb stores in-frame clones only, minus some. The profile shows under 200,000 clones, about an eighth of them singletons. Sequencing was done on a sample of PBMCs. The receptor set was obtained from a man aged 50-60 years in good health and CMV-seropositive.

This clone showed up just a few times. The rearrangement uses TRBV28 and TRBJ1-1, with D tentatively TRBD1 (5 bases). Trimming stripped 7 bases from V and 4 bases from J, with 13 bases between. The germline V gene encodes CDR1 MDHEN and CDR2 SYDVKM. The CDR3 sequence is 13 residues long. For the CDR3, the DNA is TGTGCCAGCAACATTGACAGTAGCACTGAAGCTTTCTTT. This encodes CASNIDSSTEAFF.

This clone turned up a few times. The V and J genes are TRBV5-8 and TRBJ1-2; TRBD1 matches at 8 bases. Unmatched junction bases numbered 5, after V lost 4 bases and J lost 3 bases. Germline loops: CDR1 SGHTS, CDR2 YDEGEE. This CDR3 is built from 14 residues. CDR3 bases: TGTGCCAGCAGCGCGGGACAGGTTGACTATGGCTACACCTTC. This codes for CASSAGQVDYGYTF.

This clone was observed a few times. The chain combines TRBV7-9 with TRBJ2-2; no clear D. CDR1 is SEHNR and CDR2 is FQNEAQ in the germline V gene (reference sequence). The CDR3 length is 14 residues. Trimming removed 5 bases at V and 0 bases at J, with 7 bases between. CDR3 loop: CASSPLPNTGELFF. The CDR3 DNA follows: TGTGCCAGCAGCCCCCTACCGAACACCGGGGAGCTGTTTTTT.

The sample holds a few counts of this clone. The chain links TRBV30 to TRBJ2-7; D is uncertain. V was cut by 1 base and J by 4 bases, with 5 bases left in between. The V gene's germline CDR1 is GTSNPN and CDR2 SVGIG (reference sequence). There are 11 residues in the CDR3. The CDR3 protein is CAWSERYEQYF. The CDR3 region has the DNA TGTGCCTGGAGTGAGAGGTACGAGCAGTACTTC.

The chain is built from TRBV7-2 and TRBJ2-7, with 10 bases identical to TRBD2. From germline, CDR1 is SGHTA and CDR2 FQGNSA. The CDR3 contains 15 residues. The junction had 9 bases not matched to a gene; V was cut back by 3 bases and J by 7 bases. The CDR3 region has the DNA TGTGCCAGCAGCTTCCTAGCGGGGGCCCCGTGGGAGCAGTACTTC. Amino acid sequence: CASSFLAGAPWEQYF.

The rearrangement joins TRBV7-2 to TRBJ2-7, with 8 nucleotides matching TRBD1. The germline CDR1 and CDR2 sequences are SGHTA and FQGNSA. Trimming cost V 4 bases and J 3 bases; bases outside gene matches: 11. CDR3 length: 16 residues. The CDR3 is CASSYPYRGRNYEQYV. For the CDR3, the DNA is TGTGCCAGCAGCTACCCCTACAGGGGGAGAAACTACGAGCAGTACGTC.

The chain carries TRBV18 and TRBJ1-5, with D unresolved. The germline V gene encodes CDR1 KGHSH and CDR2 LQKENI. The CDR3 is 13 amino acids. V gave up 5 bases and J gave up 0 bases, with 5 bases separating them. The CDR3 protein is CASSAYSNQPQHF. For the CDR3, the DNA is TGTGCCAGCTCAGCCTATAGCAATCAGCCCCAGCATTTT.

The chain employs TRBV9 and TRBJ1-3, with unresolved D. This CDR3 is built from 16 residues. The V gene lost 9 bases and the J gene lost 0 bases, with 19 bases spanning the gap. Germline loops: CDR1 SGDLS, CDR2 YYNGEE. The CDR3 is CANYFSGGFSGNTIYF. CDR3 nucleotides: TGTGCCAACTACTTCTCTGGAGGTTTCTCTGGAAACACCATATATTTT.

There are a few counts of this clone. The chain employs TRBV16 and TRBJ2-5, with D perhaps matching TRBD2 (6 bases). Trimming left V 0 bases short and J 4 bases short, with 12 bases between. Looked up from germline, CDR1 is KGHSY and CDR2 is FQNENV. CDR3 length: 15 residues. CDR3 in DNA: TGTGCCAGCAGCCAATCGAGGGGAGGTGCAGAGACCCAGTACTTC. Translated, it gives CASSQSRGGAETQYF.

The chain has TRBV7-8 and TRBJ2-2; 8 bases are shared with TRBD1. Trimming took 8 bases from V and 4 from J; bases not matched to a gene: 9. The germline V gene encodes CDR1 SGHVS and CDR2 FQNEAQ. The CDR3 consists of 15 residues. CDR3 nucleotide sequence: TGTGCCAGCCCTCAAGGACAGGGAGGCACCGGGGAGCTGTTTTTT. Protein: CASPQGQGGTGELFF.

This chain joins TRBV4-3 and TRBJ1-1; tentatively, D is TRBD1 (5 bases). The CDR3 is made up of 13 amino acids. Deletions cut 3 bases from V and 7 bases from J, with 12 bases between. Germline V gives CDR1 LGHNA, CDR2 YSLEER. CDR3 sequence (DNA): TGCGCCAGCAGCCAGGCCCTTCAGGGTGAAGCTTTCTTT. Residues: CASSQALQGEAFF.

This clone appeared a few times. The rearrangement joins TRBV5-6 to TRBJ2-7; no clear D. The germline V and J ends were trimmed by 5 bases and 4 bases, with 22 bases remaining between them. This CDR3 contains 16 residues. Looked up from germline, CDR1 is SGHDT and CDR2 is YYEEEE. CDR3 amino acids: CASSDSRQPLIYEQYV. CDR3 bases: TGTGCCAGCAGTGACTCTCGCCAACCACTTATATACGAGCAGTACGTC.

This clone was observed a handful of times. V is TRBV6-5 and J is TRBJ1-3; TRBD1 is a possible D gene (6 bases). CDR1 and CDR2 from the germline V gene are MNHEY and SVGAGI. This CDR3 region has 15 residues. Trimming removed 10 bases at V and 0 bases at J, with 16 bases between. CDR3 residues: CATSPHRDSGNTIYF. The CDR3 DNA reads as TGTGCCACCTCCCCGCACAGGGACTCTGGAAACACCATATATTTT.

This sequence joins TRBV27 and TRBJ1-4; 10 nucleotides match TRBD1. The CDR3 consists of 12 residues. V gave up 11 bases and J gave up 8 bases; unmatched junction bases: 5. The germline gives CDR1 MNHEY, CDR2 SMNVEV (reference sequence). In DNA form, the CDR3 reads TGTGCCCCCAGGGACAGGGGCGAAAAACTGTTTTTT. This encodes CAPRDRGEKLFF.

This clone has a handful of counts. J is TRBJ1-1 and V is TRBV29-1; D ambiguous. In germline, CDR1 is SQVTM, CDR2 ANQGSEA. The CDR3 covers 12 residues. V dropped 7 bases and J dropped 1 base, with 10 bases sitting between them. This CDR3 reads CSAGSANTEAFF. The CDR3 nucleotides are TGCAGCGCCGGAAGCGCGAACACTGAAGCTTTCTTT.

The chain recombines TRBV10-3 with TRBJ2-2, with unresolved D. CDR3 length equals 16 residues. V gave up 2 bases and J gave up 0 bases, with 10 bases separating them. The germline gives CDR1 ENHRY, CDR2 SYGVKD. CDR3 region: CAISEGQTANTGELFF. The DNA for the CDR3 is TGTGCCATCAGTGAGGGGCAGACCGCGAACACCGGGGAGCTGTTTTTT.

This clone was detected only a few times. The gene calls are TRBV6-1 and TRBJ1-6; TRBD1 might be the D (5 bases). The V end lost 4 bases, the J end lost 6 bases, and 19 bases lay between the germline ends. The CDR3 is 17 amino acids. CDR1 and CDR2 from the germline V gene are MNHNS and SASEGT. The CDR3 region is CASSALPSGGRNSPLHF. The CDR3 region has the DNA TGTGCCAGCAGTGCCCTGCCTTCCGGGGGACGTAATTCACCCCTCCACTTT.

This chain joins TRBV28 and TRBJ1-1; D is uncertain. V shed 7 bases and J shed 5 bases, with 11 bases lying between them. Germline V CDR1 and CDR2: MDHEN, SYDVKM. CDR3 length: 12 residues. The CDR3 region is CASNREGTEAFF. CDR3 in DNA: TGTGCCAGCAATCGTGAGGGTACTGAAGCTTTCTTT.

This clone appeared a few times. This chain joins TRBV13 and TRBJ1-2; TRBD1 aligns across 9 bases. V lost 5 bases and J lost 5; bases outside the gene matches: 9. The length of the CDR3 is 15 residues. CDR1 PRHDT and CDR2 FYEKMQ come from the germline V gene (reference sequence). This CDR3 is CASSPLDRGWYGYTF. DNA for the CDR3: TGTGCCAGCAGCCCCTTGGACAGGGGTTGGTATGGCTACACCTTC. The full variable domain, completed using reference TRBV13 and TRBJ1-2, is AAGVIQSPRHLIKEKRETATLKCYPIPRHDTVYWYQQGPGQDPQFLISFYEKMQSDKGSIPDRFSAQQFSDYHSELNMSSLELGDSALYFCASSPLDRGWYGYTFGSGTRLTVV.

The chain has TRBV27 and TRBJ1-1; D is perhaps TRBD1 (5 bases). This CDR3 is built from 14 residues. From germline, CDR1 is MNHEY and CDR2 SMNVEV (reference sequence). V lost 6 bases, J lost 0 bases, and 11 bases lay in between. For the CDR3, the DNA is TGTGCCAGCAGACCGGGACTTGTGAACACTGAAGCTTTCTTT. Translating gives CASRPGLVNTEAFF.

This clone was seen a handful of times. The chain recombines TRBV28 with TRBJ2-5; weak D call: TRBD2 (6 bases). The germline V and J ends were trimmed by 10 bases and 5 bases, with 23 bases remaining between them. The CDR3 loop spans 15 amino acids. Germline CDR1 reads MDHEN; CDR2 reads SYDVKM. CDR3 in DNA: TGTGCCACCCTCTACTTGGGGGACGGAGGGGAGACCCAGTACTTC. Translated: CATLYLGDGGETQYF.

This CDR3 is CASPETFF. CDR3 in DNA: TGTGCCAGCCCGGAGACTTTCTTT. V usage is TRBV7-2 and J usage is TRBJ1-1; no clear D gene. Germline values: CDR1 SGHTA, CDR2 FQGNSA. Between the trimmed V and J ends, which lost 8 bases and 12 bases, there was a span of 7 bases. The CDR3 runs to 8 residues.